The rows below give T cell receptor beta chains drawn from one sample of a study of blood T cell repertoires in COVID-19. Generated by immunoSEQ multiplex PCR, the TCRdb table keeps only in-frame clones and is missing some. The sample lists 25,000 to 30,000 clones; roughly 78% were seen once. Specimen: peripheral blood. The receptors here all came from a boy aged 2-15 years with active or convalescent COVID-19. The CDR3 runs from the conserved cysteine through the conserved F or W. Fields, in order: D gene, J gene, clone size, V gene, CDR3 protein, CDR3 DNA. The D gene is left open where the match is weak. Clone size is not always given. Where it is, it says once, few, many or a class for expanded clones.

. | TRBJ2-7 | . | TRBV5-1 | CASSLATSLYEQYF | TGCGCCAGCAGCTTGGCGACTTCCCTCTACGAGCAGTACTTC
. | TRBJ2-1 | . | TRBV9 | CASSVELAPNEQFF | TGTGCCAGCAGCGTAGAGCTAGCGCCCAATGAGCAGTTCTTC
. | TRBJ2-1 | . | TRBV9 | CASSEGQTVYNEQFF | TGTGCCAGCAGCGAAGGACAGACTGTTTACAATGAGCAGTTCTTC
TRBD1 | TRBJ1-4 | . | TRBV3-1/TRBV3-2 | CASSTQGANEKLFF | TGTGCCAGCAGCACCCAGGGGGCTAATGAAAAACTGTTTTTT
TRBD1 | TRBJ2-7 | . | TRBV9 | CASSPGTGSSYEQYF | TGTGCCAGCAGCCCAGGGACAGGTAGCTCCTACGAGCAGTACTTC
. | TRBJ2-1 | . | TRBV5-1 | CASSLAQGYRNEQFF | TGCGCCAGCAGCTTGGCACAGGGATATCGCAATGAGCAGTTCTTC
. | TRBJ1-3 | . | TRBV11-2 | CASSFRLGNTIYF | TGTGCCAGCAGCTTCAGGTTGGGTAACACCATATATTTT
TRBD2 | TRBJ2-3 | . | TRBV28 | CASSSPLAGDTDTQYF | TGTGCCAGCAGTTCCCCCCTAGCGGGGGACACAGATACGCAGTATTTT
TRBD2 | TRBJ2-1 | . | TRBV27 | CASSLRLALYNEQFF | TGTGCCAGCAGTTTACGACTAGCGTTGTACAATGAGCAGTTCTTC
TRBD1 | TRBJ1-4 | . | TRBV6-2/TRBV6-3 | CASSYSGTGAQNDKLFF | TGTGCCAGCAGTTACTCTGGGACAGGGGCCCAAAATGACAAACTGTTTTTT
TRBD1 | TRBJ2-7 | few | TRBV10-2 | CASKRGQGAYEQYF | TGCGCCAGCAAAAGGGGACAGGGGGCGTACGAGCAGTACTTC
. | TRBJ2-1 | . | TRBV4-3 | CASSQDFARNVNNEQFF | TGCGCCAGCAGCCAAGATTTCGCGCGGAACGTCAACAATGAGCAGTTCTTC
. | TRBJ1-3 | once | TRBV29-1 | CSVDEGRAGNTIYF | TGCAGCGTTGATGAGGGAAGGGCTGGAAACACCATATATTTT
. | TRBJ1-6 | . | TRBV21-1 | CASSKTRQGKANSPLHF | TGTGCCAGCAGCAAAACGCGACAGGGGAAGGCCAATTCACCCCTCCACTTT
TRBD2 | TRBJ2-1 | . | TRBV6-6 | CASSYPLSGRVDEQFF | TGTGCCAGCAGTTACCCTCTTAGCGGGAGAGTAGATGAGCAGTTCTTC
TRBD1 | TRBJ1-5 | few | TRBV6-2/TRBV6-3 | CASSYRDRGFFQPQHF | TGTGCCAGCAGTTACCGGGACAGGGGGTTTTTTCAGCCCCAGCATTTT
TRBD2 | TRBJ2-2 | . | TRBV28 | CASSSPGLATGELFF | TGTGCCAGCAGTTCTCCGGGACTAGCGACCGGGGAGCTGTTTTTT
. | TRBJ2-2 | . | TRBV18 | CASSPRSTPTNTGELFF | TGTGCCAGCTCACCAAGGTCGACACCAACGAACACCGGGGAGCTGTTTTTT
. | TRBJ2-2 | . | TRBV29-1 | CSVDRGRHRGAVF | TGCAGCGTTGACCGGGGGAGGCACCGGGGAGCTGTTTTT
. | TRBJ1-1 | few | TRBV30 | CAWSAGHDIIQNTEAFF | TGTGCCTGGAGTGCGGGACACGATATTATCCAGAACACTGAAGCTTTCTTT
TRBD2 | TRBJ2-7 | few | TRBV11-2 | CASSSRLAGGRKYF | TGTGCCAGCAGCTCCCGACTAGCGGGAGGGAGGAAGTACTTC
TRBD2 | TRBJ2-1 | . | TRBV24-1 | CATSGTSGYNEQFF | TGTGCCACCAGTGGTACTAGCGGGTACAATGAGCAGTTCTTC
. | TRBJ1-1 | . | TRBV3-1/TRBV3-2 | CASSQGFGRTGFF | TGTGCCAGCAGCCAAGGTTTTGGACGGACTGGTTTCTTT
TRBD1 | TRBJ1-2 | . | TRBV28 | CASHRDRVNYGYTF | TGTGCCAGCCATAGGGACAGGGTAAACTATGGCTACACCTTC